The next 26 T cell receptor beta chains were all read from a single sample in a study of cytomegalovirus exposure and HLA in healthy donors (dated by TCRdb to about 2017). The library was built by means of the immunoSEQ multiplex PCR assay. For the multiplex PCR, a mixture combining 60 forward primers for TCR Vbeta segments and 13 reverse primers for TCR Jbeta segments was used. Drawn from immuneACCESS, this table holds only the in-frame rearrangements with V and J called that TCRdb kept. Clones are partly lost; checked studies trace under half to an unresolved V gene and leave the rest unexplained. Counted in this sample were over 100,000 clones; just under 75% of them appeared once. The top ten clonotypes cover 6% to 8% of the sample. The specimen was PBMCs. The receptors were gathered from a man aged 35-49 years in good health and CMV-seropositive.

The chain couples TRBV5-4 to TRBJ2-2, with 8 bases identical to TRBD2. The junction had 15 bases not matched to a gene; V was cut back by 4 bases and J by 7 bases. This CDR3 is 17 amino acids long. Germline CDR1 reads SGHNT; CDR2 reads YYREEE (reference sequence). The CDR3: CASSRVGDGGAGGELFF. CDR3 DNA: TGTGCCAGCAGCCGGGTGGGAGACGGGGGGGCCGGCGGGGAGCTGTTTTTT. Using reference TRBV5-4 and TRBJ2-2 for the parts outside the CDR3, the full variable domain is ETGVTQSPTHLIKTRGQQVTLRCSSQSGHNTVSWYQQALGQGPQFIFQYYREEENGRGNFPPRFSGLQFPNYSSELNVNALELDDSALYLCASSRVGDGGAGGELFFGEGSRLTVL.

The chain has TRBV29-1 and TRBJ1-1; the D is unclear. Between the trimmed V and J ends, which lost 4 bases and 5 bases, there was a span of 14 bases. Germline values: CDR1 SQVTM, CDR2 ANQGSEA. This CDR3 region has 13 residues. Here the CDR3 reads CSVAVSTETEAFF. CDR3 nucleotide sequence: TGCAGCGTTGCGGTCTCTACGGAGACTGAAGCTTTCTTT.

The rearrangement joins TRBV19 to TRBJ2-7; 7 bases map to TRBD1. Germline-derived CDR1 and CDR2 are LNHDA and SQIVND (reference sequence). The ends lost 4 bases at V and 3 bases at J; junction bases unmatched: 9. The CDR3 covers 15 residues. The CDR3 coding sequence is TGTGCCAGTAGTAAGGCAGGGGGACCAAACTACGAGCAGTACTTC. Translated: CASSKAGGPNYEQYF.

The CDR3 DNA sequence: TGTGCCAGCAGTTCTATAGCGGGAGGGTCCTACGAGCAGTACTTC. This translates into CASSSIAGGSYEQYF. The chain combines TRBV5-6 with TRBJ2-7, with 11 bases identical to TRBD2. Germline V gene sequence: CDR1 SGHDT, CDR2 YYEEEE. V was pared by 5 bases and J by 1 base, with 5 bases of the junction left unmatched. This CDR3 has 15 residues.

The rearrangement uses TRBV6-1 and TRBJ1-4; TRBD1 might be the D (6 bases). The CDR3 consists of 14 residues. Germline CDR1 and CDR2: MNHNS and SASEGT. Trimming removed 7 bases from V and 3 bases from J, with 12 bases in between. CDR3 protein: CASNPTGSNEKLFF. The CDR3, as DNA: TGTGCCAGCAATCCGACAGGATCTAATGAAAAACTGTTTTTT.

This clone was seen a handful of times. The rearrangement joins TRBV23-1 to TRBJ1-2; D perhaps matches TRBD1 (5 bases). TRBV23-1 falls under the ORF class, with uncertain function. This CDR3 contains 14 residues. V lost 4 bases, J lost 4 bases, and 13 bases lay in between. CDR3 sequence: CASSRKGQGYGYTF. CDR3 bases: TGCGCCAGCAGTCGGAAAGGGCAGGGCTATGGCTACACCTTC.

This chain links TRBV27 with TRBJ2-3; TRBD1 aligns across 9 bases. V gave up 5 bases and J gave up 4 bases; unmatched junction bases: 4. Looked up from germline, CDR1 is MNHEY and CDR2 is SMNVEV (reference sequence). CDR3 size: 14 residues. As DNA, the CDR3 is TGTGCCAGCAGTCAACAGGGGGCGGCAGATACGCAGTATTTT. Protein: CASSQQGAADTQYF.

The V gene is TRBV30, the J gene TRBJ1-2, with D perhaps matching TRBD1 (5 bases). The V and J ends lost 0 bases and 5 bases respectively, with 13 bases between them. CDR1 GTSNPN and CDR2 SVGIG come from the germline V gene (reference sequence). The CDR3 loop spans 14 amino acids. The CDR3 DNA reads as TGTGCCTGGAGTGTACTCAGGGAATTTTATGGCTACACCTTC. Translating it yields CAWSVLREFYGYTF.

The chain uses TRBV7-8 and TRBJ2-7, with TRBD1 identical over 9 bases. CDR1 is SGHVS and CDR2 is FQNEAQ in the germline V gene. CDR3 length: 17 residues. J was trimmed by 2 bases and V by 2 bases; bases with no gene match: 10. The CDR3 is CASSLPLEGQGTYEQYF. Here the CDR3 DNA reads TGTGCCAGCAGCTTACCTTTGGAAGGACAGGGGACCTACGAGCAGTACTTC.

The chain carries TRBV4-2 and TRBJ1-1; TRBD1 agrees at 7 bases. V was clipped by 0 bases and J by 1 base; unmatched bases: 5. The CDR3 extends over 16 amino acids. Germline V gene data show CDR1 as LGHNA and CDR2 as YNFKEQ. CDR3 sequence (DNA): TGTGCCAGCAGCCAAGATCTACAGGGGCGGAACACTGAAGCTTTCTTT. As protein: CASSQDLQGRNTEAFF.

The chain carries TRBV5-4 and TRBJ2-2; 7 nucleotides line up with TRBD2. V lost 8 bases to trimming and J lost 3 bases; unmatched junction nucleotides: 10. Germline V gene data show CDR1 as SGHNT and CDR2 as YYREEE (reference sequence). This CDR3 has 15 residues. CDR3 protein: CASSLGGPDTGELFF. The CDR3 DNA is TGTGCCAGTTCTCTGGGAGGGCCCGACACCGGGGAGCTGTTTTTT. Filled out from reference TRBV5-4 and TRBJ2-2, the complete variable domain reads ETGVTQSPTHLIKTRGQQVTLRCSSQSGHNTVSWYQQALGQGPQFIFQYYREEENGRGNFPPRFSGLQFPNYSSELNVNALELDDSALYLCASSLGGPDTGELFFGEGSRLTVL.

J is TRBJ2-2 and V is TRBV28; TRBD2 aligns across 8 bases. This CDR3 has 15 residues. CDR1 MDHEN and CDR2 SYDVKM come from the germline V gene. The ends lost 7 bases at V and 6 bases at J; junction bases unmatched: 10. The chain's CDR3 is CASIASGTRSGELFF. The CDR3 DNA sequence: TGTGCCAGCATCGCGTCCGGGACTAGATCCGGGGAGCTGTTTTTT.

Concerning this clone itself: At one of its ends the junction is not consistent with the germline gene, which may arise from a read error. The chain employs TRBV7-7 and TRBJ2-7; possibly TRBD1 for D (6 bases). CDR1 and CDR2 (germline): SSHAT, FNYEAQ (reference sequence). The CDR3 loop spans 15 amino acids. As DNA, the CDR3 is TGTGCTAGCAGCTCCCCGTGGGGACACCGCCCTGGTCGGCACTTC. Residues: CASSSPWGHRPGRHF.

This clone was picked up a small number of times. The chain uses TRBV27 and TRBJ2-2; D perhaps matches TRBD2 (5 bases). CDR1 and CDR2 (germline): MNHEY, SMNVEV (reference sequence). This CDR3 region has 15 residues. Trimming took 2 bases from V and 5 from J, leaving 12 bases between them. The CDR3: CASSLKGGGTGELFF. CDR3 DNA sequence: TGTGCCAGCAGTTTAAAGGGCGGAGGAACCGGGGAGCTGTTTTTT.

V and J are TRBV10-2 and TRBJ2-7; TRBD2 might be the D (6 bases). The CDR3 totals 17 residues. Trimming left V 4 bases short and J 0 bases short, with 19 bases between. Germline V CDR1 and CDR2: WSHSY, SAAADI. The CDR3 DNA sequence: TGCGCCAGCAGTGGCCCGGAGGGGCAGGGTTTCTCCTACGAGCAGTACTTC. Translation gives CASSGPEGQGFSYEQYF.

J is TRBJ1-1 and V is TRBV19; D gene ambiguous. Germline V gives CDR1 LNHDA, CDR2 SQIVND (reference sequence). Trimming took 5 bases from V and 0 from J, leaving 10 bases between them. CDR3 length equals 14 residues. CDR3 coding DNA: TGTGCCAGTAGTTTGAGGGTCATGAACACTGAAGCTTTCTTT. Translated: CASSLRVMNTEAFF.

This clone was seen only a few times. The chain uses TRBV6-1 and TRBJ1-5, with D tentatively TRBD1 (5 bases). CDR1 and CDR2 (germline): MNHNS, SASEGT. This CDR3 region has 15 residues. The V end was cut by 6 bases, the J end by 0 bases, with 12 bases between. As DNA, the CDR3 is TGTGCCAGCAGCCCCGACAGATATAGCAATCAGCCCCAGCATTTT. It yields the protein CASSPDRYSNQPQHF.

The V and J genes are TRBV2 and TRBJ2-1; the match to TRBD2 covers 15 bases. Unmatched junction bases numbered 11, after V lost 7 bases and J lost 7 bases. Germline V lookup: CDR1 SNHLY, CDR2 FYNNEI. The length of the CDR3 is 17 residues. The CDR3 here is CASIRRTSGGARNEQFF. The CDR3 region has the DNA TGTGCCAGCATCCGGCGGACTAGCGGGGGGGCGCGAAATGAGCAGTTCTTC.

This clone was found once. This chain joins TRBV7-2 and TRBJ2-6, with TRBD1 matching 10 bases. Germline CDR1 and CDR2: SGHTA and FQGNSA. The CDR3 is 19 amino acids. With 2 bases clipped from V and 0 bases from J, the junction kept 7 bases outside the gene matches. Here the CDR3 DNA reads TGTGCCAGCAGCTTAAGAGGACAGGGGGGACTCTCTGGGGCCAACGTCCTGACTTTC. It codes for CASSLRGQGGLSGANVLTF.

This clone came up a few times. The rearrangement uses TRBV5-1 and TRBJ2-7; no definite D call. Germline CDR1 and CDR2: SGHRS and YFSETQ. Deletions cut 0 bases from V and 2 bases from J, with 9 bases between. The CDR3 is 14 amino acids. The CDR3 is CASSLDSTTYEQYF. The CDR3 bases are TGCGCCAGCAGCTTGGACAGTACAACCTACGAGCAGTACTTC.

The chain carries TRBV27 and TRBJ1-1; a possible D gene is TRBD1 (5 bases). The CDR3 is made up of 19 amino acids. The germline V gene encodes CDR1 MNHEY and CDR2 SMNVEV (reference sequence). V dropped 0 bases and J dropped 3 bases, with 23 bases sitting between them. The CDR3 reads CASSLSRYQAGVVDTEAFF. The CDR3 region has the DNA TGTGCCAGCAGTTTATCGCGCTACCAAGCGGGGGTAGTGGACACTGAAGCTTTCTTT.

The chain joins TRBV15 to TRBJ1-4; perhaps TRBD1 as D (6 bases). CDR1 is LNHNV and CDR2 is YYDKDF in the germline V gene (reference sequence). The CDR3 runs 14 residues. Deletions cut 4 bases from V and 13 bases from J, with 19 bases between. CDR3 in amino acids: CATSTLSDRSLLFF. In DNA, the CDR3 is TGTGCCACCAGCACCTTATCAGACAGGTCTCTACTGTTTTTT.

This rearrangement joins TRBV6-4 to TRBJ1-6; no definite D call. Trimming removed 6 bases at V and 11 bases at J, with 14 bases between. Germline V gene data show CDR1 as MRHNA and CDR2 as SNTAGT. The CDR3 contains 13 residues. The CDR3 loop is CASREGPRAPLHF. The CDR3 DNA follows: TGTGCCAGCAGGGAAGGGCCGCGGGCACCCCTCCACTTT.

V gene TRBV10-2 combines with J gene TRBJ1-5; TRBD1 agrees at 9 bases. Looked up from germline, CDR1 is WSHSY and CDR2 is SAAADI. This CDR3 spans 15 amino acids. J was trimmed by 11 bases and V by 3 bases; bases with no gene match: 11. The CDR3 sequence: CASSDRDRVKIAQHF. DNA for the CDR3: TGCGCCAGCAGTGATAGGGACAGGGTCAAGATAGCCCAGCATTTT.

The chain couples TRBV19 to TRBJ1-1; D is possibly TRBD1 (6 bases). CDR3 size: 16 residues. V gave up 10 bases and J gave up 3 bases, with 24 bases separating them. Germline CDR1 reads LNHDA; CDR2 reads SQIVND (reference sequence). Written as DNA, the CDR3 is TGTGCCACTAAAGACGGGGGGCGCGGAGGGGACACTGAAGCTTTCTTT. Residues: CATKDGGRGGDTEAFF.

A single count supports this clone. The chain links TRBV13 to TRBJ1-4; 9 bases are a match to TRBD1. The CDR3 length is 16 residues. The germline V gene has CDR1 PRHDT and CDR2 FYEKMQ (reference sequence). V lost 3 bases and J lost 2; bases outside the gene matches: 4. The CDR3 bases are TGTGCCAGCAGCTTTACAGGGGGCTCCACTAATGAAAAACTGTTTTTT. This sequence encodes CASSFTGGSTNEKLFF.